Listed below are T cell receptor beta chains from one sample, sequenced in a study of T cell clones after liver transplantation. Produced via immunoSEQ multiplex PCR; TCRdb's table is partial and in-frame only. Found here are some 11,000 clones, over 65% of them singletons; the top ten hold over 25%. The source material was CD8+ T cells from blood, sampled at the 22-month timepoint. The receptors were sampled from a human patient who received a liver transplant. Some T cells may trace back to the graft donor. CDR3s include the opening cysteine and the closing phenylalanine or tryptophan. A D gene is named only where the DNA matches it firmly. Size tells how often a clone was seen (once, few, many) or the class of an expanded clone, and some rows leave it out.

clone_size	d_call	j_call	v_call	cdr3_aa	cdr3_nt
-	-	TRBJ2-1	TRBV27	CASTPRENPYNEQFF	TGTGCCAGCACCCCCCGAGAGAACCCCTACAATGAGCAGTTCTTC
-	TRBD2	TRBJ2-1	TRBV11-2	CASSLLRSGGQYNEQFF	TGTGCCAGCAGCTTACTTCGGAGCGGGGGCCAATACAATGAGCAGTTCTTC
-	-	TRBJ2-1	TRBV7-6	CASSLASAGGMDEQFF	TGTGCCAGCAGCTTAGCATCGGCAGGGGGGATGGATGAGCAGTTCTTC
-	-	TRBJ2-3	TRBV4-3	CASSQGGSPSTDTQYF	TGCGCCAGCAGCCAAGGGGGCAGCCCAAGCACAGATACGCAGTATTTT
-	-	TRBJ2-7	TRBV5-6	CASSLGRVGYEQYF	TGTGCCAGCAGCTTGGGCAGGGTCGGGTACGAGCAGTACTTC
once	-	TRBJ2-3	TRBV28	CASSPTGTSMGTDTQYF	TGTGCCAGCAGTCCTACCGGGACTTCCATGGGAACAGATACGCAGTATTTT
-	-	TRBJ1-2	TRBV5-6	CASSFGVMFNGYTF	TGTGCCAGCAGCTTCGGGGTAATGTTTAATGGCTACACCTTC
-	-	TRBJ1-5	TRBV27	CASRAVQGLQPQHF	TGTGCCAGCAGGGCGGTACAGGGTCTTCAGCCCCAGCATTTT
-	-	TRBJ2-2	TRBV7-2	CASSFPTGELFF	TGTGCCAGCAGTTTCCCCACCGGGGAGCTGTTTTTT
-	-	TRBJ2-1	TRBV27	CASSAKNEQFF	TGTGCCAGCAGCGCGAAAAATGAGCAGTTCTTC
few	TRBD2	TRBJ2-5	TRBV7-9	CAGAGDGSSQYF	TGTGCCGGAGCGGGGGACGGTTCGTCCCAGTACTTC
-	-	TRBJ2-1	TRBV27	CASSFQGYSEQFF	TGTGCCAGCAGTTTTCAGGGATACTCTGAGCAGTTCTTC
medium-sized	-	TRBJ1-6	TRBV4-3	CASSQDGTANSPLHF	TGCGCCAGCAGCCAAGATGGGACCGCTAATTCACCCCTCCACTTT
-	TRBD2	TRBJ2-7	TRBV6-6	CASRLAGPYNEQYF	TGTGCCAGCAGACTAGCGGGACCCTACAACGAGCAGTACTTC
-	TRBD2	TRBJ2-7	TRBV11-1	CASSPGGSGITTNEQYF	TGTGCCAGCAGCCCCGGGGGTAGCGGGATTACAACGAACGAGCAGTACTTC
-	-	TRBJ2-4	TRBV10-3	CAISETPDRAGDIQYF	TGTGCCATCAGTGAAACCCCCGACAGGGCGGGGGACATTCAGTACTTC
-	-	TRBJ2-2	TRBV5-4	CASSSGPTGNTGELFF	TGTGCCAGCAGCTCGGGCCCGACAGGGAACACCGGGGAGCTGTTTTTT
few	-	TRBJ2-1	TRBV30	CAWSVDFLGEEDWGGNEQFF	TGTGCCTGGAGTGTAGATTTTCTCGGTGAGGAGGACTGGGGCGGTAATGAGCAGTTCTTC
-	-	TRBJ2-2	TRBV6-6	CASSYGGTGELFF	TGTGCCAGCAGTTACGGGGGGACCGGGGAGCTGTTTTTT
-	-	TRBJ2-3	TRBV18	CASSPGSGNTDTQYF	TGTGCCAGCTCACCGGGTTCAGGCAACACAGATACGCAGTATTTT
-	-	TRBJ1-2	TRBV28	CASSSNGAWGYTF	TGTGCCAGCAGTTCGAATGGGGCCTGGGGCTACACCTTC
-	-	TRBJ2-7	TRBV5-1	CASSLLDRPYEQYF	TGCGCCAGCAGCTTACTGGACAGACCCTACGAGCAGTACTTC
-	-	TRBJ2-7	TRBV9	CASSVAPGTSYEQYF	TGTGCCAGCAGCGTAGCTCCGGGGACATCCTACGAGCAGTACTTC
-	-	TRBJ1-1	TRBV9	CASSVGTSTEAFF	TGTGCCAGCAGCGTAGGGACTTCCACTGAAGCTTTCTTT
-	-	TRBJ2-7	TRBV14	CASSPWDLEGEQYF	TGTGCCAGCAGCCCCTGGGACCTGGAGGGCGAGCAGTACTTC
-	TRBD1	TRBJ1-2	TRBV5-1	CASSPRQGTSLNYGYTF	TGCGCCAGCAGCCCCAGACAGGGGACTTCCCTAAACTATGGCTACACCTTC
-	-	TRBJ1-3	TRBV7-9	CASSWALNSGNTIYF	TGCGCCAGCAGCTGGGCACTTAACTCTGGAAACACCATATATTTT
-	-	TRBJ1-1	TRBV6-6	CASMGSMNTEAFF	TGTGCCAGCATGGGTTCCATGAACACTGAAGCTTTCTTT
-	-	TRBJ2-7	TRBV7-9	CASSLAGSMDEQYF	TGTGCCAGCAGCTTAGCGGGGTCAATGGATGAGCAGTACTTC
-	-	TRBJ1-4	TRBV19	CASANTGTVNEKLFF	TGTGCCAGTGCAAACACCGGGACTGTTAATGAAAAACTGTTTTTT
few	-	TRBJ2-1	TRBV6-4	CASRQGPSPYNEQFF	TGTGCCAGCAGACAGGGTCCTTCCCCCTACAATGAGCAGTTCTTC
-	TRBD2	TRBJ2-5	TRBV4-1	CASSQEASGGGLQETQYF	TGCGCCAGCAGCCAAGAGGCTAGCGGGGGTGGTCTTCAAGAGACCCAGTACTTC
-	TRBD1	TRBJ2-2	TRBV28	CASSTLGPGQANTGELFF	TGTGCCAGCAGTACTTTGGGGCCGGGACAGGCGAACACCGGGGAGCTGTTTTTT
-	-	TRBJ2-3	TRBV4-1	CASSLGTPPTDTQYF	TGCGCCAGCAGCCTAGGGACACCTCCCACAGATACGCAGTATTTT
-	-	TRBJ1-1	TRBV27	CASSSSTQMNTEAFF	TGTGCCAGCAGTTCGTCGACCCAGATGAACACTGAAGCTTTCTTT
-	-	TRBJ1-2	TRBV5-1	CASSSPGDYGYTF	TGCGCCAGCAGCTCCCCAGGCGACTATGGCTACACCTTC
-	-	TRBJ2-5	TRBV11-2	CASSLEGGLMATQYF	TGTGCCAGCAGCTTAGAGGGCGGGCTCATGGCGACCCAGTACTTC
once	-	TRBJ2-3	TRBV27	CATWVTSTDTQYF	TGTGCCACCTGGGTGACTAGCACAGATACGCAGTATTTT
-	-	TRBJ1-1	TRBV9	CASRLNPSSPGEGEAFF	TGTGCCAGCAGACTAAACCCCTCCTCCCCCGGCGAGGGTGAAGCTTTCTTT
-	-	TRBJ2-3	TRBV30	CAWKYNADTQYF	TGTGCCTGGAAGTACAACGCAGATACGCAGTATTTT
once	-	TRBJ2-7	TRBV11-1	CASSLSSLAESYEQYF	TGTGCCAGCAGCTTAAGCTCCTTAGCGGAGTCCTACGAGCAGTACTTC
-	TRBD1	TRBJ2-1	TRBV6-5	CASSPTGDEQFF	TGTGCCAGCAGTCCAACAGGGGATGAGCAGTTCTTC
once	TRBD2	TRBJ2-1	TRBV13	CASSSNPSGHYNEQFF	TGTGCCAGCAGCTCCAACCCTAGCGGGCATTACAATGAGCAGTTCTTC
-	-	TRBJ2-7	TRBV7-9	CASSPPGSSYEQYF	TGTGCCAGCAGCCCCCCGGGAAGCTCCTACGAGCAGTACTTC
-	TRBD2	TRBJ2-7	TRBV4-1	CASSQAVAGVGYEQYF	TGCGCCAGCAGCCAAGCCGTAGCGGGAGTAGGTTACGAGCAGTACTTC
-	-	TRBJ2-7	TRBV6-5	CASSYNGLGDEQYF	TGTGCCAGCAGTTACAATGGTCTGGGAGACGAGCAGTACTTC
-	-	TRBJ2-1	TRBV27	CASSFSIYNEQFF	TGTGCCAGCAGTTTCTCTATTTACAATGAGCAGTTCTTC
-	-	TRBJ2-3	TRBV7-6	CASSSREFTDTQYF	TGTGCCAGCAGCTCCCGTGAGTTCACAGATACGCAGTATTTT